Below, 32 T cell receptor beta chains from the same sample are listed, as sequenced in a study of blood T cell repertoires in COVID-19. Sequencing was performed with immunoSEQ multiplex PCR; in TCRdb, only in-frame clones are kept and a portion is missing. Among about 24,000 clones, about nine tenths were seen once, and the ten largest hold roughly 28%. The material sequenced was peripheral blood. The source is a woman between 65 and 79 years old with active COVID-19.

The genes are TRBV4-1 and TRBJ2-6; no firm D call. Germline values: CDR1 MGHRA, CDR2 YSYEKL. Trimming left V 0 bases short and J 3 bases short, with 9 bases between. The CDR3 contains 16 residues. Written as DNA, the CDR3 is TGCGCCAGCAGCCAAGATATGAACTATGGGGCCAACGTCCTGACTTTC. This gives the protein CASSQDMNYGANVLTF.

The rearrangement links TRBV19 to TRBJ1-2; 8 nucleotides align to TRBD1. Per germline, CDR1 LNHDA and CDR2 SQIVND (reference sequence). The ends lost 3 bases at V and 8 bases at J; junction bases unmatched: 8. This CDR3 is built from 14 residues. In nucleotides, the CDR3 is TGTGCCAGTAGTATTGGCCAGGGGGCGTCCGGCTACACCTTC. This encodes CASSIGQGASGYTF.

The rearrangement links TRBV4-1 to TRBJ2-7, with 7 bases aligning to TRBD2. There are 17 residues in the CDR3. Germline V lookup: CDR1 MGHRA, CDR2 YSYEKL. The V gene end was trimmed by 1 base and the J gene end by 4 bases; junction bases not matched to a gene: 13. The CDR3 region is CASSQAAQGAGRYEQYF. CDR3 sequence (DNA): TGCGCCAGCAGCCAAGCGGCCCAGGGAGCGGGGAGATACGAGCAGTACTTC.

V and J are TRBV4-1 and TRBJ2-3; 8 nucleotides align to TRBD2. The CDR3 sequence is 19 residues long. V shed 1 base and J 0 bases; nucleotides not matched to a gene: 12. The V gene's germline CDR1 is MGHRA and CDR2 YSYEKL. As DNA, the CDR3 is TGCGCCAGCAGCCAAGTTTTTGCGGGGGGAGCAACTAGCACAGATACGCAGTATTTT. This sequence encodes CASSQVFAGGATSTDTQYF.

This clone was counted between two and nine times. This chain links TRBV29-1 with TRBJ1-3, with TRBD1 matching over 8 bases. The CDR3 consists of 14 residues. Looked up from germline, CDR1 is SQVTM and CDR2 is ANQGSEA. J gave up 0 bases and V 4 bases, and 2 bases lay outside the gene matches. The CDR3 coding sequence is TGCAGCGTTGGGACAGGGTACTCTGGAAACACCATATATTTT. Translated, it gives CSVGTGYSGNTIYF.

V gene TRBV10-3 combines with J gene TRBJ2-3; tentatively, D is TRBD1 (6 bases). The CDR3 length is 16 residues. Germline V CDR1 and CDR2: ENHRY, SYGVKD. Trimming pared 3 bases from V and 3 bases from J, leaving 16 bases between. CDR3 sequence reads: CAISDLGGRGTDTQYF. The CDR3 DNA sequence: TGTGCCATCAGTGACTTAGGGGGAAGGGGGACAGATACGCAGTATTTT.

The chain uses TRBV23-1 and TRBJ2-3; D might be TRBD1 (5 bases). TRBV23-1 qualifies as an ORF whose function is uncertain. The CDR3 is 15 amino acids. V was shortened by 2 bases and J by 3 bases, with 12 bases between the two germline ends. The CDR3 DNA sequence: TGCGCCAGCAGTCAAAAGGGGAAGGGTACAGATACGCAGTATTTT. The encoded protein is CASSQKGKGTDTQYF.

This chain uses TRBV28 with TRBJ1-5; 8 positions agree with TRBD1. The CDR3 runs to 15 residues. Looked up from germline, CDR1 is MDHEN and CDR2 is SYDVKM. Trimming took 7 bases from V and 3 from J; bases not matched to a gene: 8. Written as DNA, the CDR3 is TGTGCCAGCACTCCAGGGGGCGCGGTCAATCAGCCCCAGCATTTT. Protein: CASTPGGAVNQPQHF.

This chain joins TRBV5-6 and TRBJ2-3, with D perhaps TRBD1 (6 bases). Germline V CDR1 and CDR2: SGHDT, YYEEEE. Trimming took 4 bases from V and 0 from J, leaving 9 bases between them. The CDR3 is made up of 14 amino acids. CDR3 region: CASSRTGSTDTQYF. The CDR3 DNA sequence: TGTGCCAGCAGCCGTACAGGGAGCACAGATACGCAGTATTTT.

This sequence joins TRBV6-5 and TRBJ2-5, with D possibly being TRBD2 (5 bases). Germline-derived CDR1 and CDR2 are MNHEY and SVGAGI. The CDR3 is made up of 14 amino acids. V gave up 6 bases and J gave up 5 bases, with 16 bases separating them. The chain's CDR3 is CASSSGRRAETQYF. CDR3 bases: TGTGCCAGCAGCAGCGGTCGGCGGGCCGAGACCCAGTACTTC.

The chain links TRBV11-2 to TRBJ1-2; TRBD1 is a possible D gene (6 bases). Germline assignment: CDR1 SGHAT and CDR2 FQNNGV. V lost 7 bases and J 8 bases, leaving 26 bases between the germline ends. There are 16 residues in the CDR3. CDR3 bases: TGTGCCAGCAACGAAGCTTCGGTGTGGGGGCTGGGGGGCTACACCTTC. Its translation: CASNEASVWGLGGYTF. Full variable domain (missing parts from reference TRBV11-2 and TRBJ1-2): EAGVAQSPRYKIIEKRQSVAFWCNPISGHATLYWYQQILGQGPKLLIQFQNNGVVDDSQLPKDRFSAERLKGVDSTLKIQPAKLEDSAVYLCASNEASVWGLGGYTFGSGTRLTVV.

CDR3 residues: CASSPQGQGNQPQHF. In nucleotides, the CDR3 is TGTGCCAGCAGCCCCCAGGGACAGGGAAATCAGCCCCAGCATTTT. This chain joins TRBV4-2 and TRBJ1-5; 9 bases align to TRBD1. Unmatched junction bases numbered 5, after V lost 4 bases and J lost 4 bases. CDR1 and CDR2 from the germline V gene are LGHNA and YNFKEQ. This CDR3 has 15 amino acids.

The chain has TRBV14 and TRBJ1-6; D is unclear. The length of the CDR3 is 14 residues. Trimming left V 4 bases short and J 6 bases short, with 10 bases between. Per germline, CDR1 SGHDN and CDR2 FVKESK. CDR3 DNA sequence: TGTGCCAGCAGCCGACGGGAGCGTAATTCACCCCTCCACTTT. It is translated as CASSRRERNSPLHF.

The chain is built from TRBV19 and TRBJ2-5; TRBD1 matches at 11 bases. The junction had 5 bases not matched to a gene; V was cut back by 6 bases and J by 5 bases. Germline V lookup: CDR1 LNHDA, CDR2 SQIVND (reference sequence). This CDR3 has 14 residues. The CDR3 loop reads CASSGQGARETQYF. CDR3 sequence (DNA): TGTGCCAGTAGCGGACAGGGGGCTCGGGAGACCCAGTACTTC.

This rearrangement joins TRBV5-1 to TRBJ2-3; D is possibly TRBD2 (6 bases). Trimming cost V 0 bases and J 1 base, with 12 bases left between them. Germline V gene data show CDR1 as SGHRS and CDR2 as YFSETQ. This CDR3 has 16 amino acids. Written as DNA, the CDR3 is TGCGCCAGCAGCTTGGTTCGGTCTAGCGGCACAGATACGCAGTATTTT. It encodes CASSLVRSSGTDTQYF.

V is TRBV5-6 and J is TRBJ1-1, with TRBD1 as a possible D gene (6 bases). V was pared by 6 bases and J by 10 bases, with 19 bases between. From germline, CDR1 is SGHDT and CDR2 YYEEEE. The CDR3 runs to 13 residues. The CDR3 is CASTIVGGLPAFF. CDR3 in DNA: TGTGCCAGCACCATCGTGGGGGGGCTGCCAGCTTTCTTT.

By share of the sample, this clone is medium-sized. The chain has TRBV19 and TRBJ2-2, with a weak D call TRBD1 (6 bases). Trimming cost V 5 bases and J 8 bases, with 12 bases left between them. Germline CDR1 reads LNHDA; CDR2 reads SQIVND (reference sequence). The CDR3 extends over 13 amino acids. As DNA, the CDR3 is TGTGCCAGTAGTGAACAGGGAACGGGGGAGCTGTTTTTT. Protein sequence: CASSEQGTGELFF. Full variable domain (rest looked up from reference TRBV19 and TRBJ2-2): DGGITQSPKYLFRKEGQNVTLSCEQNLNHDAMYWYRQDPGQGLRLIYYSQIVNDFQKGDIAEGYSVSREKKESFPLTVTSAQKNPTAFYLCASSEQGTGELFFGEGSRLTVL.

The V gene is TRBV4-2, the J gene TRBJ2-2; 7 bases are shared with TRBD1. Germline V gene data show CDR1 as LGHNA and CDR2 as YNFKEQ. The CDR3 spans 14 residues. V shed 3 bases, J shed 6 bases, and the junction held 4 bases outside the gene matches. The CDR3 here is CASSQVTGPGELFF. The CDR3 DNA follows: TGTGCCAGCAGCCAGGTGACAGGGCCCGGGGAGCTGTTTTTT.

The chain has TRBV5-1 and TRBJ1-1; D remains unclear. The CDR3 consists of 13 residues. The V end lost 0 bases, the J end lost 3 bases, and 6 bases lay between the germline ends. CDR1 is SGHRS, CDR2 YFSETQ, per germline. The CDR3 sequence is CASSLARYTEAFF. CDR3 coding DNA: TGCGCCAGCAGCTTGGCCAGGTACACTGAAGCTTTCTTT.

The CDR3 loop reads CASSPSGVTETQYF. The CDR3 DNA reads as TGTGCCAGCTCACCATCAGGGGTGACGGAGACCCAGTACTTC. The V call is TRBV18, the J call TRBJ2-5, with D possibly TRBD1 on 6 matching bases. This CDR3 has 14 amino acids. Germline V gives CDR1 KGHSH, CDR2 LQKENI. With 2 bases removed from V and 5 bases from J, the gap between germline ends came to 12 bases. Variable domain in full (rest from reference TRBV18 and TRBJ2-5): NAGVMQNPRHLVRRRGQEARLRCSPMKGHSHVYWYRQLPEEGLKFMVYLQKENIIDESGMPKERFSAEFPKEGPSILRIQQVVRGDSAAYFCASSPSGVTETQYFGPGTRLLVL.

This chain connects TRBV3-1 (or the pseudogene TRBV3-2) to TRBJ2-7, with 7 bases that match TRBD1. V gave up 0 bases and J gave up 3 bases; unmatched junction bases: 5. From germline, CDR1 is LGHDT and CDR2 YNNKEL (reference sequence). There are 15 residues in the CDR3. The DNA for the CDR3 is TGTGCCAGCAGCCAAGATAGGGGGCCTTACTACGAGCAGTACTTC. Amino acids: CASSQDRGPYYEQYF.

The chain joins TRBV6-5 to TRBJ2-3, with TRBD2 matching 9 bases. Germline trimming cut 8 bases from V and 5 bases from J; bases unmatched to any gene: 11. This CDR3 contains 15 residues. CDR1 is MNHEY and CDR2 is SVGAGI in the germline V gene. The chain's CDR3 is CASQKRGALEDTQYF. DNA of the CDR3: TGTGCCAGCCAAAAGCGGGGGGCCTTGGAAGATACGCAGTATTTT.

V usage is TRBV9 and J usage is TRBJ2-7; D possibly corresponds to TRBD2 (5 bases). The V gene's germline CDR1 is SGDLS and CDR2 YYNGEE. The CDR3 covers 14 residues. V gave up 0 bases and J gave up 4 bases, with 11 bases separating them. The CDR3 DNA sequence: TGTGCCAGCAGCGTAGACGTCGGACTGTACGAGCAGTACTTC. It encodes CASSVDVGLYEQYF.

The chain combines TRBV4-3 with TRBJ2-2, with a tentative D call TRBD1 (5 bases). Trimming left V 4 bases short and J 2 bases short, with 14 bases between. This CDR3 has 16 amino acids. Germline V gene lookup returns CDR1 LGHNA and CDR2 YSLEER. The CDR3 protein is CASSPYRTPNTGELFF. The CDR3 DNA sequence: TGCGCCAGCAGCCCCTACCGGACACCTAACACCGGGGAGCTGTTTTTT.

V usage is TRBV30 and J usage is TRBJ2-7; D possibly corresponds to TRBD2 (5 bases). The germline gives CDR1 GTSNPN, CDR2 SVGIG (reference sequence). The CDR3 is made up of 13 amino acids. Deletions cut 6 bases from V and 2 bases from J, with 14 bases between. The CDR3 here is CACRGGTAYEQYF. Here the CDR3 DNA reads TGTGCCTGCCGCGGAGGAACGGCCTACGAGCAGTACTTC.

This chain joins TRBV14 and TRBJ2-5; weak D call: TRBD2 (6 bases). Per the germline V gene, CDR1 is SGHDN and CDR2 is FVKESK. The CDR3 totals 16 residues. Between the trimmed V and J ends, which lost 0 bases and 5 bases, there was a span of 16 bases. DNA of the CDR3: TGTGCCAGCAGCCAAGAGGCGGGGCGTCTATGGGAGACCCAGTACTTC. Protein: CASSQEAGRLWETQYF.

The V and J genes are TRBV7-2 and TRBJ1-6; D is unclear. Trimming left V 5 bases short and J 10 bases short, with 12 bases between. The CDR3 covers 13 residues. The germline V gene has CDR1 SGHTA and CDR2 FQGNSA. The chain's CDR3 is CASSPSGPSPLHF. The CDR3 nucleotides read TGTGCCAGCAGCCCTTCGGGTCCGTCACCCCTCCACTTT.

Comment on this clone: As the CDR3 is not closed by the conserved phenylalanine or tryptophan, this likely results from a read error. The V gene is TRBV5-1, the J gene TRBJ2-7; 8 bases fit TRBD2. Losses at the gene ends were 3 bases for V and 5 bases for J; bases not matched to a gene: 10. The germline gives CDR1 SGHRS, CDR2 YFSETQ. CDR3 size: 15 residues. CDR3 DNA: TGCGCCAGCAGCTCCGGACTCGGAGCGGGGGACGAGCAGTACCTC. It yields the protein CASSSGLGAGDEQYL.

V is TRBV19 and J is TRBJ2-1; D is undetermined. The V gene's germline CDR1 is LNHDA and CDR2 SQIVND (reference sequence). V lost 5 bases, J lost 1 base, and 15 bases lay in between. This CDR3 has 16 residues. CDR3 sequence reads: CASSVSWSPSYNEQFF. CDR3 DNA: TGTGCCAGTAGTGTGAGTTGGTCCCCTTCCTACAATGAGCAGTTCTTC.

The chain links TRBV24-1 to TRBJ1-2; weak D call: TRBD1 (5 bases). The V and J ends lost 11 bases and 2 bases respectively, with 8 bases between them. The length of the CDR3 is 11 residues. CDR1 and CDR2 (germline): KGHDR, SFDVKD. DNA of the CDR3: TGTGCCATTAGGGGCAACTATGGCTACACCTTC. Its translation: CAIRGNYGYTF.

This sequence joins TRBV6-5 and TRBJ1-4, with D possibly TRBD1 on 5 matching bases. This CDR3 comprises 14 residues. V lost 10 bases, J lost 5 bases, and 17 bases lay in between. CDR1 MNHEY and CDR2 SVGAGI come from the germline V gene. CDR3 protein: CATSPGTENEKLFF. CDR3 nucleotide sequence: TGTGCCACCTCCCCCGGGACTGAGAATGAAAAACTGTTTTTT.

The V and J genes are TRBV11-3 and TRBJ1-1, with TRBD1 identical over 9 bases. CDR3 length: 18 residues. V lost 2 bases to trimming and J lost 4 bases; unmatched junction nucleotides: 14. Per the germline V gene, CDR1 is SGHNT and CDR2 is YENEEA. CDR3 nucleotide sequence: TGTGCCAGCAGCTTATTGGGACAGGGTGCACCTGCGGGCACTGAAGCTTTCTTT. Its protein product is CASSLLGQGAPAGTEAFF.